This T cell receptor beta chain appears in the sequencing data of a study of blood T cell repertoires in COVID-19. The CDR3 sequence is 18 residues long. V was clipped by 3 bases and J by 3 bases; unmatched bases: 7. Germline V gene lookup returns CDR1 MNHNS and CDR2 SASEGT. Original data processing: Amplification from reference gene primers served as the basis for estimated nucleated cell counts. The assay was immunoSEQ multiplex PCR, and TCRdb's table has in-frame clones only and misses some. For V, J and clone size, that table is used; D and trimming come from the DNA. The repertoire holds some 28,000 clones, with about 85% as singletons.

The gene calls are TRBV6-1 and TRBJ2-2; 13 bases fit TRBD2. This TCR was recovered from a human donor in a cohort sampled during active COVID-19. The specimen was peripheral blood. CDR3 DNA: TGTGCCAGCAGTGAGGGGACTAGCGGGATCCCGTACACCGGGGAGCTGTTTTTT. Translation gives CASSEGTSGIPYTGELFF.